The rows below give T cell receptor beta chains drawn from one sample of a study of blood T cell repertoires in COVID-19. Libraries were prepared by immunoSEQ multiplex PCR; TCRdb keeps only in-frame clonotypes and omits some of them. The sample lists approximately 100,000 clones; roughly 85% were seen once. Sequences were obtained from PBMCs or T cells enriched from blood (not recorded which). These receptors were taken from a woman between 50 and 59 years old who had recovered from COVID-19. CDR3s include the opening cysteine and the closing phenylalanine or tryptophan. The D gene is left open where the match is weak. Clone sizes are given selectively: once, few, many, or a class where the clone is expanded.

v_gene	d_gene	j_gene	abundance	CDR3nt	CDR3aa
TRBV7-3	TRBD2	TRBJ2-1	-	TGTGCCAGCAGCTTCCCGGGGGGGACTAATGAGCAGTTCTTC	CASSFPGGTNEQFF
TRBV4-1	-	TRBJ2-5	-	TGCGCCAGCAGCCAGACAGTCTTCCAAGAGACCCAGTACTTC	CASSQTVFQETQYF
TRBV6-5	TRBD1	TRBJ2-5	once	TGTGCCAGCACCTTACGGGACAGGGAACTCGAGACCCAGTACTTC	CASTLRDRELETQYF
TRBV27	TRBD1	TRBJ1-4	-	TGTGCCAGTACCCCCGGGACAGGGGTTGAAAAACTGTTTTTT	CASTPGTGVEKLFF
TRBV28	-	TRBJ1-2	-	TGTGCCAGCACCCCCCGAGCGGGCTATGGCTACACCTTC	CASTPRAGYGYTF
TRBV5-1	TRBD1	TRBJ2-7	-	TGCGCCAGCAGCTTCGGGACAGGGTCCTACGAGCAGTACTTC	CASSFGTGSYEQYF
TRBV28	-	TRBJ1-6	once	TGTGCCAGCAGCCCTAGAGGCGGCAGATCAAATTCACCCCTCCACTTT	CASSPRGGRSNSPLHF
TRBV28	-	TRBJ1-1	-	TGTGCCAGCAGTTCAGGGTTTTTGGGCACTGAAGCTTTCTTT	CASSSGFLGTEAFF
TRBV5-4	-	TRBJ1-1	-	TGTGCCAGCAGGGCAGACAGGTGGAACACTGAAGCTTTCTTT	CASRADRWNTEAFF
TRBV2	-	TRBJ2-3	-	TGTGCCAGCAGCATCGCGGGAAGACCAAGCGGCACAGATACGCAGTATTTT	CASSIAGRPSGTDTQYF
TRBV5-1	-	TRBJ1-6	-	TGCGCCAGCAGCTTAAGTGTACCCGGTAGTTCACCCCTCCACTTT	CASSLSVPGSSPLHF
TRBV19	TRBD2	TRBJ2-3	-	TGTGCCAGTAGTAGAAAACTAGCGGGAGGGGCAACTAGCACAGATACGCAGTATTTT	CASSRKLAGGATSTDTQYF
TRBV13	-	TRBJ2-2	-	TGTGCCAGCAGCCACAGGGTCTACACCGGGGAGCTGTTTTTT	CASSHRVYTGELFF
TRBV4-1	-	TRBJ2-5	-	TGCGCCAGCAGCCAAGTAAGGTGGGGAGACGAGGAGACCCAGTACTTC	CASSQVRWGDEETQYF
TRBV10-2	TRBD2	TRBJ2-1	-	TGCGCCAGCAGTGAGGGCGGGAGCTCCTACAATGAGCAGTTCTTC	CASSEGGSSYNEQFF
TRBV3-1/TRBV3-2	-	TRBJ1-2	-	TGTGCCAGCAGCCAAGAGCGGAGGAGCTATGGCTACACCTTC	CASSQERRSYGYTF
TRBV28	TRBD2	TRBJ2-5	-	TGTGCCAGCAGTTTAGTTGGACTAGCGGGAGGGGGAGGGACCCAGTACTTC	CASSLVGLAGGGGTQYF
TRBV25-1	-	TRBJ1-3	-	TGTGCCAGCAGTGAGTTGGGCGTTTCAGGAAACACCATATATTTT	CASSELGVSGNTIYF
TRBV4-1	-	TRBJ2-7	few	TGCGCCAGCAGCCAAGGGGGACTTGGATCCTACGAGCAGTACTTC	CASSQGGLGSYEQYF
TRBV3-1/TRBV3-2	-	TRBJ1-2	-	TGTGCCAGCAGCCAAGATTCGGGATATAACTATGGCTACACCTTC	CASSQDSGYNYGYTF
TRBV7-3	TRBD2	TRBJ2-1	-	TGTGCCAGCGGATTAGGTAGCGGGGTGTTGGGTGAGCAGTTCTTC	CASGLGSGVLGEQFF
TRBV7-9	TRBD1	TRBJ1-5	-	TGTGCCAGCAGCTCAAACTACAGGGGGCGGCTTGGCAATCAGCCCCAGCATTTT	CASSSNYRGRLGNQPQHF
TRBV4-1	-	TRBJ2-1	-	TGCGCCAGCAGCCAAGCTTCCGAGCAGTTCTTC	CASSQASEQFF
TRBV7-6	TRBD2	TRBJ2-1	-	TGTGCCAGCAGCTTAGACCCGCCTAGCGGGAGCCGAAACAATGAGCAGTTCTTC	CASSLDPPSGSRNNEQFF
TRBV10-3	TRBD1	TRBJ2-5	-	TGTGCCATCAGTGGACAGGGCGGAGAGACCCAGTACTTC	CAISGQGGETQYF
TRBV5-8	-	TRBJ1-4	-	TGTGCCAGCAGCTCTCCGGGGGGGCGTCCGGTTGAAAAACTGTTTTTT	CASSSPGGRPVEKLFF
TRBV3-1/TRBV3-2	TRBD1	TRBJ1-5	-	TGTGCCAGCAGCCAAGGGGGACAGGGTGTGCAGCCCCAGCATTTT	CASSQGGQGVQPQHF
TRBV5-1	TRBD1	TRBJ1-1	-	TGCGCCAGCAGCTACGACAGGGGAGTTAACATGAACACTGAAGCTTTCTTT	CASSYDRGVNMNTEAFF
TRBV29-1	-	TRBJ1-1	-	TGCAGCGCCTTGGACAGCATGAACACTGAAGCTTTCTTT	CSALDSMNTEAFF